The 4 T cell receptor beta chains in this list originate from one sample, sequenced in a study of neurological immune-mediated disorders. MiXCR, applied by TCRdb to the 5' RACE reads, yields one record per CDR3 protein. This table holds 84,000 or so distinct CDR3 sequences, around 4% found once. Time point in this sample: longitudinal time-point 3. Material: PBMCs. These receptors all come from an older woman with multiple sclerosis.

This clonotype was detected many times. The gene calls are TRBV20-1 and TRBJ2-5, with D perhaps being TRBD1 or TRBD2 (5 bases each). The CDR3 is made up of 16 amino acids. V dropped 3 bases and J dropped 2 bases, with 19 bases sitting between them. Germline V gene lookup returns CDR1 DFQATT and CDR2 SNEGSKA (reference sequence). The CDR3 loop is CSASGGLGLGQETQYF. The CDR3 region has the DNA TGCAGTGCTAGTGGGGGTCTTGGGCTCGGGCAAGAGACCCAGTACTTC.

This clonotype was detected many times. V gene TRBV6-6 combines with J gene TRBJ2-7, with D possibly matching TRBD2 (6 bases). Germline lookup yields CDR1 MNHNY and CDR2 SVGAGI (reference sequence). The CDR3 runs to 15 residues. With 2 bases removed from V and 1 base from J, the gap between germline ends came to 12 bases. CDR3 DNA sequence: TGTGCCAGCAGTTACCTCGAGACTAGTTCCTACGAGCAGTACTTC. This encodes CASSYLETSSYEQYF.

This clonotype was recorded at least ten times. The gene calls are TRBV28 and TRBJ2-7; 9 bases are shared with TRBD2. Germline loops: CDR1 MDHEN, CDR2 SYDVKM. The CDR3 has 16 amino acids. V dropped 5 bases and J dropped 5; count of bases not matched to a gene: 13. The CDR3 loop is CASSLGGSGGYHEQYF. The CDR3, as DNA: TGTGCCAGCAGTCTAGGAGGGAGCGGGGGGTACCACGAGCAGTACTTC.

This clonotype was recorded at least ten times. The rearrangement joins TRBV12-3 or TRBV12-4 to TRBJ2-3, with TRBD2 identical over 9 bases. The CDR3 contains 18 residues. The V and J ends lost 6 bases and 3 bases, in that order; junction bases with no gene match: 16. CDR3 DNA: TGTGCCAGCAGCCAACCCCCCCAGCGGGGGGCCTATACAGATACGCAGTATTTT. It is translated as CASSQPPQRGAYTDTQYF.